Listed below are T cell receptor beta chains from one sample, sequenced in a study of long-term antiretroviral therapy in people with HIV. Libraries were prepared by immunoSEQ multiplex PCR; TCRdb keeps only in-frame clonotypes and omits some of them. The sample lists about 19,000 clones; 79% were seen once. Sequenced here: unsorted PBMCs, sampled at the start of antiretroviral therapy, before treatment. The origin of the receptors is a man aged 18-30 years with HIV. Both conserved end residues are part of each CDR3. A D gene is named only where the DNA matches it firmly. Size is omitted from some rows. Given values are once, few, many or a class for expanded clones.

D gene	J gene	clone size	V gene	CDR3 DNA	CDR3 protein
-	TRBJ1-5	once	TRBV28	TGTGCCAGCAGCCAGGGACGGAAATACAATCAGCCCCAGCATTTT	CASSQGRKYNQPQHF
TRBD2	TRBJ2-1	-	TRBV7-3	TGTGCCAGCAGCTCCACTAGCGGGAGGGCCGGGAATGAGCAGTTCTTC	CASSSTSGRAGNEQFF
-	TRBJ2-7	-	TRBV20-1	TGCAGTGCGAGTCAGCGCTACGAGCAGTACTTC	CSASQRYEQYF
-	TRBJ2-3	-	TRBV25-1	TGTGCCAGCAGTGAACGGAGCGGGTTCAGCACAGATACGCAGTATTTT	CASSERSGFSTDTQYF
TRBD2	TRBJ2-1	few	TRBV28	TGTGCCAGCAGTCCACTAGCGGGAGGGGCTTACAATGAGCAGTTCTTC	CASSPLAGGAYNEQFF
-	TRBJ1-1	-	TRBV28	TGTGCCAGCACCGCGGCAGGGCGCATCCTGAACACTGAAGCTTTCTTT	CASTAAGRILNTEAFF
-	TRBJ2-7	-	TRBV11-2	TGTGCCAGCAGCTCCCCCAGGGGCATTAACTACGAGCAGTACTTC	CASSSPRGINYEQYF
-	TRBJ1-3	-	TRBV5-1	TGCGCCAGCAGTCAAGGTGGGGCGCTCCCCGCTGGAAACACCATATATTTT	CASSQGGALPAGNTIYF
-	TRBJ2-2	large	TRBV19	TGTGCCAGTAGTAGGGGGGCGGCAGGGGGGATTCCCGGGGAGCTGTTTTTT	CASSRGAAGGIPGELFF
TRBD1	TRBJ1-2	-	TRBV2	TGTGCCAGCAGTGATTCACAGGGGGCGCGGTATGGCTACACCTTC	CASSDSQGARYGYTF
-	TRBJ1-2	-	TRBV6-5	TGTGCCAGCAGTTACTCGGGACTAAACTATGGCTACACCTTC	CASSYSGLNYGYTF
-	TRBJ2-1	-	TRBV29-1	TGCAGCGTTATAGGTCATCCAGCGGCTAGCTCCTACAATGAGCAGTTCTTC	CSVIGHPAASSYNEQFF
-	TRBJ2-2	-	TRBV7-9	TGTGCCTTCCCTCATTTGGTGGGGAGGAACACCGGGGAGCTGTTTTTT	CAFPHLVGRNTGELFF
TRBD1	TRBJ2-7	-	TRBV4-3	TGCGCCAGCAGCCAAGACAGGAGGACAGGAACCTACGAGCAGTACTTC	CASSQDRRTGTYEQYF
-	TRBJ2-2	-	TRBV11-2	TGTGCCAGCAGCAAATTGACGGGAAATACCGGGGAGCTGTTTTTT	CASSKLTGNTGELFF
-	TRBJ2-1	-	TRBV7-9	TGTGCCAGCACCGGAACGGAGGTCGGGAATGAGCAGTTCTTC	CASTGTEVGNEQFF
-	TRBJ2-7	-	TRBV19	TGTGCCAGTAGTATAGACGGTATCGAGCAGTACTTC	CASSIDGIEQYF
TRBD1	TRBJ1-6	once	TRBV9	TGTGCCAGCAGCCCTCCCCCCGGGCAGGGGGGAGGTTCACCCCTCCACTTT	CASSPPPGQGGGSPLHF
-	TRBJ1-2	few	TRBV28	TGTGCCAGCAGTTTACAACAACTGGGAGGCTACACCTTC	CASSLQQLGGYTF
TRBD1	TRBJ1-5	-	TRBV6-1	TGTGCCAGCCGGGAACAGGGGGCATCGGGACAGCCCCAGCATTTT	CASREQGASGQPQHF
-	TRBJ1-1	-	TRBV29-1	TGCAGCGTGACAGTGAACACTGAAGCTTTCTTT	CSVTVNTEAFF
-	TRBJ2-7	-	TRBV5-1	TGCGCCAGCAGCTTGGGGTCCCCCTACGAGCAGTACTTC	CASSLGSPYEQYF
-	TRBJ2-4	-	TRBV5-4	TGTGCCAGCAGCTTCGGAGGACAGAAAAACATTCAGTACTTC	CASSFGGQKNIQYF
TRBD2	TRBJ2-1	few	TRBV6-4	TGTGCCAGCAGTGACGGGACTAACAATGAGCAGTTCTTC	CASSDGTNNEQFF
-	TRBJ1-4	-	TRBV2	TGTGCCAGCAGTGCCCTTGAAAAACTGTTTTTT	CASSALEKLFF
TRBD2	TRBJ2-7	-	TRBV6-6	TGTGCCAGCAATCCGCCTGGGGGGGTTCTGAACGAGCAGTACTTC	CASNPPGGVLNEQYF
-	TRBJ2-7	-	TRBV30	TGTGCCTGGAGCATGGGGCAGGGCTTATACGAGCAGTACTTC	CAWSMGQGLYEQYF
TRBD2	TRBJ2-1	-	TRBV29-1	TGCAGCCCCGAGCTAGCGGGGACAACGGAGCAGTTCTTC	CSPELAGTTEQFF
-	TRBJ1-5	-	TRBV19	TGTGCCAGTACCCGGGGCGGGTATAGCAATCAGCCCCAGCATTTT	CASTRGGYSNQPQHF
TRBD1	TRBJ1-1	once	TRBV6-5	TGTGCCAGCAGTTACTCGGGACAGGGCAGCACTGAAGCTTTCTTT	CASSYSGQGSTEAFF
-	TRBJ1-5	few	TRBV28	TGTGCCAGCGGGGGGAAAAAGAATCAGCCCCAGCATTTT	CASGGKKNQPQHF
-	TRBJ1-4	-	TRBV5-1	TGCGCCAGCAGCTTGGGACGGGCAACTAATGAAAAACTGTTTTTT	CASSLGRATNEKLFF
-	TRBJ2-1	-	TRBV30	TGTGCCTGGAGTTGGTCGGTCAGGAATGAGCAGTTCTTC	CAWSWSVRNEQFF
-	TRBJ2-7	-	TRBV20-1	TGCAGTGGGGTCGGTAAAATCGGCTTC	CSGVGKIGF
-	TRBJ2-2	few	TRBV19	TGTGCCAGTAGTATAGCGTTGAACACCGGGGAGCTGTTTTTT	CASSIALNTGELFF
-	TRBJ1-1	-	TRBV4-3	TGCGCCAGCAGCCAAGATGCGGCGGGACCTGAAGCTTTCTTT	CASSQDAAGPEAFF
-	TRBJ2-7	-	TRBV7-6	TGTGCCAGCAGCTTAGGAGAGTACGAGCAGTACTTC	CASSLGEYEQYF
TRBD2	TRBJ2-1	medium-sized	TRBV6-6	TGTGCCAGCACTAGACTAGCGGCGGACAATGAGCAGTTCTTC	CASTRLAADNEQFF
TRBD2	TRBJ2-2	-	TRBV27	TGTGCCAGCAGACTTAGCGGGAGGGCGGTCCGAGGGGAGCTGTTTTTT	CASRLSGRAVRGELFF
-	TRBJ1-2	-	TRBV27	TGTGCCAGCAGTTTAACCCCCGCAGGGCTATATGGCTACACCTTC	CASSLTPAGLYGYTF
-	TRBJ2-2	-	TRBV28	TGTGCCAGCAATTGGGTCCTTTCCGGGGAGCTGTTTTTT	CASNWVLSGELFF
TRBD1	TRBJ1-2	-	TRBV4-2	TGTGCCAGCAGCCAAACTCTGGACAGGTCCTATGGCTACACCTTC	CASSQTLDRSYGYTF
TRBD2	TRBJ2-5	once	TRBV7-9	TGTGCCAGCAGCTTAGGGGGGGGGCAGTACTTC	CASSLGGGQYF
-	TRBJ2-1	-	TRBV29-1	TGCAGCGCCTCACGATACTCCTACAATGAGCAGTTCTTC	CSASRYSYNEQFF
-	TRBJ2-3	-	TRBV7-2	TGTGCCAGCAGCCCAGGGGCAAATACGCAGTATTTT	CASSPGANTQYF
-	TRBJ2-2	-	TRBV4-3	TGCGCCAGCAGCCAAGCTAGAAGCCCCACCGGGGAGCTGTTTTTT	CASSQARSPTGELFF
-	TRBJ2-5	-	TRBV7-2	TGTGCCAGCAGCCTAGCCGGAGGGGGGGAGACCCAGTACTTC	CASSLAGGGETQYF
TRBD2	TRBJ2-7	-	TRBV7-2	TGTGCCAGCAGCTTACCTTCATGGGGGGGCTCCTACGAGCAGTACTTC	CASSLPSWGGSYEQYF
TRBD1	TRBJ1-1	-	TRBV29-1	TGCAGCGTTGGTGGGACAGCCCTGAACACTGAAGCTTTCTTT	CSVGGTALNTEAFF
-	TRBJ1-2	once	TRBV28	TGTGCCAGCAGGGCTACAGCCCTACTCTATGGCTACACCTTC	CASRATALLYGYTF